These T cell receptor beta chains were read from a single sample in a study of CD8 T cell repertoires and HIV-1 epitope variants. Measured with immunoSEQ multiplex PCR; TCRdb has only the in-frame clones, and not every one. The sample yields about 5,300 clones, roughly three fifths seen once. Their cognate antigens are unknown. What was sequenced was cultured CD8+ T cells derived from PBMCs. These receptors were taken from a male donor with HIV. The CDR3 runs from the conserved cysteine through the conserved F or W. A D gene is named only where the DNA matches it firmly. Clone size is shown for a subset of rows, as once, few, many or a class of expanded clone.

TRBJ2-3 TRBD2 TRBV7-9 - CACQTSGNSDTQYF TGTGCCTGCCAAACTAGCGGGAATTCAGATACGCAGTATTTT
TRBJ2-7 - TRBV5-1 - CASNPSGFRDEQYF TGCGCCAGCAACCCCTCGGGGTTCCGGGACGAGCAGTACTTC
TRBJ2-1 TRBD1 TRBV5-4 - CASRPGQGTFNGQFF TGTGCCAGCAGACCAGGACAGGGAACATTTAATGGGCAGTTCTTC
TRBJ2-1 TRBD2 TRBV6-4 - CASTPPGSGGAYNEQFF TGTGCCAGCACTCCCCCAGGTAGCGGGGGGGCTTACAATGAGCAGTTCTTC
TRBJ2-1 TRBD1 TRBV5-6 once CASSPDRAYNEQFF TGTGCCAGCAGCCCGGACAGGGCCTACAATGAGCAGTTCTTC
TRBJ1-1 - TRBV4-1 - CASSQDNSFLPEAFF TGCGCCAGCAGCCAAGATAACAGTTTCCTCCCTGAAGCTTTCTTT
TRBJ2-7 TRBD1 TRBV25-1 medium-sized CASSSDRWDRETYEQYF TGTGCCAGCAGTAGTGACCGATGGGACAGGGAAACCTACGAGCAGTACTTC
TRBJ2-1 - TRBV2 - CASTIKGGVGSYNEQFF TGTGCCAGCACTATCAAAGGCGGAGTGGGATCCTACAATGAGCAGTTCTTC
TRBJ2-7 - TRBV5-6 once CASSLSRDNYEQYF TGTGCCAGCAGCTTGTCCCGGGACAACTACGAGCAGTACTTC
TRBJ1-1 - TRBV6-5 - CASSYSGFAANTEAFF TGTGCCAGCAGTTATTCGGGATTTGCGGCGAACACTGAAGCTTTCTTT
TRBJ2-3 - TRBV11-2 - CASSLGGSSHMATDTQYF TGTGCCAGCAGCTTAGGGGGGTCCAGCCACATGGCAACAGATACGCAGTATTTT
TRBJ2-2 - TRBV6-5 - CASSYGTGSGTGELFF TGTGCCAGCAGTTACGGAACAGGGTCGGGTACCGGGGAGCTGTTTTTT
TRBJ2-3 - TRBV6-5 few CASSYSTDPRTDTQYF TGTGCCAGCAGTTACTCTACGGACCCTCGCACAGATACGCAGTATTTT
TRBJ2-2 - TRBV27 - CASHPRGTGSNTGELFF TGTGCCAGCCATCCCCGTGGCACAGGGTCGAACACCGGGGAGCTGTTTTTT